This is a list of T cell receptor beta chains from one sample in a study of control samples from healthy donors and cancer patients. Measured with immunoSEQ multiplex PCR; TCRdb has only the in-frame clones, and not every one. The sample lists approximately 17,000 clones, around 90% seen once, with about 34% in the top ten. Sequenced material: PBMCs. These receptors came from a man in his fifties or sixties with head and neck cancer. Each CDR3 is given with its conserved first and last residue. Fields, in order: J gene, V gene, D gene, clone size, CDR3 DNA, CDR3 protein. A D gene is named only where the DNA matches it firmly. For some rows the clone size is stated as once, few or many, or as a class when expanded; others skip it.

TRBJ1-2,TRBV7-8,.,few,TGTGCCAGCAGCGGTCGGACGGTCCCCCCCGGGGGCTACACCTTC,CASSGRTVPPGGYTF
TRBJ1-5,TRBV15,.,.,TGTGCCACCAGCAGAGATTCCGGGGGGCAGCCCCAGCATTTT,CATSRDSGGQPQHF
TRBJ1-6,TRBV6-5,TRBD1,.,TGTGCCAGCAGTTACGAGACAGGGAATTCACCCCTCCACTTT,CASSYETGNSPLHF
TRBJ1-1,TRBV6-5,.,.,TGTGCCAGCAGTTCCCGTAGTGGCAGGGGCTGGACTGAAGCTTTCTTT,CASSSRSGRGWTEAFF
TRBJ1-6,TRBV4-2,.,few,TGTGCCAGCAGCCAAGGAGGGAGCTATTATAATTCACCCCTCCACTTT,CASSQGGSYYNSPLHF
TRBJ2-5,TRBV5-1,TRBD1,.,TGCGCCAGCAGCTTGGCCCGGGACAGCTTAACGTACCAAGAGACCCAGTACTTC,CASSLARDSLTYQETQYF
TRBJ2-1,TRBV3-1/TRBV3-2,.,.,TGTGCCAGCAGCCAGGGTCGGGACGTCTTCTTC,CASSQGRDVFF
TRBJ1-3,TRBV16,.,.,TGTGCCAGCAGCGAAATGGGTTACGGAAACACCATATATTTT,CASSEMGYGNTIYF
TRBJ2-1,TRBV28,.,.,TGTGCCAGCAGTTTCCCTAGGGTCGGCAGACGGTTCTTC,CASSFPRVGRRFF
TRBJ1-5,TRBV18,.,medium-sized,TGTGCCAGCTCCACCCAGACTTATCAGCCCCAGCATTTT,CASSTQTYQPQHF
TRBJ2-3,TRBV18,TRBD1,.,TGTGCCAGCTCACCTAACAGGGGAGCAGATACGCAGTATTTT,CASSPNRGADTQYF
TRBJ1-3,TRBV9,.,.,TGTGCCAGCAGCCCAACAGCGAGTTACTCCTCTGGAAACACCATATATTTT,CASSPTASYSSGNTIYF
TRBJ2-1,TRBV9,.,.,TGTGCCAGCACCCCGGGACAACAAACCTACAATGAGCAGTTCTTC,CASTPGQQTYNEQFF
TRBJ1-1,TRBV29-1,.,.,TGCAGCGGGGACACTGAAGCTTTCTTT,CSGDTEAFF
TRBJ2-1,TRBV6-6,.,.,TGTGCCAGCAGAGACGCCCCGGGGACCTCCTACAATGAGCAGTTCTTC,CASRDAPGTSYNEQFF
TRBJ1-1,TRBV7-8,TRBD1,.,TGTGCCAGCAGCCCGGGACAGCTGAACACTGAAGCTTTCTTT,CASSPGQLNTEAFF
TRBJ1-1,TRBV19,.,.,TGTGCCAGTTTGGCTCAGTACACTGAAGCTTTCTTT,CASLAQYTEAFF
TRBJ1-2,TRBV27,.,.,TGTGCCAGCAGTGTAAACCGGGATTGGTTCCCCTATGGCTACACCTTC,CASSVNRDWFPYGYTF
TRBJ2-6,TRBV3-1/TRBV3-2,.,.,TGTGCCAGCAGCCAAGCTACGAGCTCTGGGGCCAACGTCCTGACTTTC,CASSQATSSGANVLTF
TRBJ1-5,TRBV6-5,.,.,TGTGCCAGCAGTACGTCACGGGGGTTCAATCAGCCCCAGCATTTT,CASSTSRGFNQPQHF
TRBJ2-6,TRBV5-8,.,.,TGTGCCAGCAGCTTACGGGGGCTCCCTTCTGGGGCCAACGTCCTGACTTTC,CASSLRGLPSGANVLTF
TRBJ2-5,TRBV6-6,TRBD2,.,TGTGCCAGCAGTCCCCGCGATGCGGGGGGCTACCAAGAGACCCAGTACTTC,CASSPRDAGGYQETQYF